This is a list of T cell receptor beta chains from one sample in a study of CD8+CD57+ T cells in acquired aplastic anemia. TCRdb used MiXCR to reprocess the reads, holding one entry per CDR3 protein. The repertoire includes about 48,000 distinct CDR3 sequences, 70% to 80% of them detected once, and about a third sits in the top ten. Sequenced: sorted CD4+, CD8+, or CD8+CD57+ T cells (not recorded which) from PBMCs. The source of these receptors is a human donor in good health, serving as a control. The CDR3 runs from the conserved cysteine through the conserved F or W. The D gene is left open where the match is weak. Clone sizes are given selectively: once, few, many, or a class where the clone is expanded.

v_call: TRBV6-1
j_call: TRBJ2-7
clone_size: -
d_call: TRBD1
cdr3_nt: TGTGCCAGCACCCGAGGACAGGAACTCGACGAGCAGTGCTTC
cdr3_aa: CASTRGQELDEQCF

v_call: TRBV20-1
j_call: TRBJ2-7
clone_size: -
d_call: TRBD1
cdr3_nt: TGCAGTGCGGCCGGGACAGGGGCCTACGAGCAGTACTTC
cdr3_aa: CSAAGTGAYEQYF

v_call: TRBV5-4
j_call: TRBJ2-1
clone_size: -
d_call: -
cdr3_nt: TGTGCCAGCAGCACTTGGTCCAATGAGCAGTTCTTC
cdr3_aa: CASSTWSNEQFF

v_call: TRBV7-6
j_call: TRBJ1-1
clone_size: many
d_call: -
cdr3_nt: TGTGCCAGCAGCTTAGGGGCAGGGAACACTGAAGCTTTCTTT
cdr3_aa: CASSLGAGNTEAFF

v_call: TRBV19
j_call: TRBJ1-6
clone_size: once
d_call: -
cdr3_nt: TGTGCCAGTAGTATGGTCGACGGATATAATTCACCCCTCCACTTT
cdr3_aa: CASSMVDGYNSPLHF

v_call: TRBV7-2
j_call: TRBJ2-3
clone_size: -
d_call: -
cdr3_nt: TGTGCCAGCAGAGAAAGGGCAGATACGCAGTATTTT
cdr3_aa: CASRERADTQYF

v_call: TRBV5-1
j_call: TRBJ1-1
clone_size: few
d_call: -
cdr3_nt: TGCGCCAGCAGCTTTTTATTGAACACTGAAGCTTTCTTT
cdr3_aa: CASSFLLNTEAFF

v_call: TRBV7-9
j_call: TRBJ1-3
clone_size: few
d_call: -
cdr3_nt: TGTGCCAGCAGCTTAGGTAGGGGAACTGGAAACACCATATATTTT
cdr3_aa: CASSLGRGTGNTIYF

v_call: TRBV5-1
j_call: TRBJ2-1
clone_size: -
d_call: -
cdr3_nt: TGCGCCAGCAGCTTCATCGATTTGGGGTGGGAGCAGTTCTTC
cdr3_aa: CASSFIDLGWEQFF

v_call: TRBV20-1
j_call: TRBJ1-6
clone_size: -
d_call: -
cdr3_nt: TGCAGTGCGGTCGACGTTACGGGCTCACCCCTCCACTTT
cdr3_aa: CSAVDVTGSPLHF

v_call: TRBV6-1
j_call: TRBJ2-3
clone_size: -
d_call: -
cdr3_nt: TGTGCCAGCTCACCGGGACCTTCTACGCAGTATTTT
cdr3_aa: CASSPGPSTQYF

v_call: TRBV6-1
j_call: TRBJ2-7
clone_size: many
d_call: -
cdr3_nt: TGTGCCAGCAGTGAAGCGGCCCTGTCCTATTACGAGCAGTACTTC
cdr3_aa: CASSEAALSYYEQYF

v_call: TRBV2
j_call: TRBJ1-6
clone_size: -
d_call: -
cdr3_nt: TGTGCCAGCAGTGATCCCACCCGGAGCCTTTTGTATAATTCACCCCTCCACTTT
cdr3_aa: CASSDPTRSLLYNSPLHF

v_call: TRBV10-3
j_call: TRBJ1-2
clone_size: -
d_call: TRBD1
cdr3_nt: TGTGCCATCAGTGATCAGATTGGGACAGGGCCTCAGTACACCTTC
cdr3_aa: CAISDQIGTGPQYTF

v_call: TRBV7-9
j_call: TRBJ1-3
clone_size: -
d_call: -
cdr3_nt: TGTGCCAGCTTGCGATCGGGATCTGGAAACACCATATATTTT
cdr3_aa: CASLRSGSGNTIYF

v_call: TRBV5-1
j_call: TRBJ1-4
clone_size: -
d_call: -
cdr3_nt: TGCGCCAGCAGTCGTGGCAGGGAGAATGAAAAACTGTTTTTT
cdr3_aa: CASSRGRENEKLFF

v_call: TRBV11-2
j_call: TRBJ1-2
clone_size: -
d_call: -
cdr3_nt: TGTGCCAGCAGCCAAAGGGGGACTGGCTACACCTTC
cdr3_aa: CASSQRGTGYTF

v_call: TRBV28
j_call: TRBJ1-4
clone_size: many
d_call: -
cdr3_nt: TGTGCCAGCAGTTACCGGGGCCCTGCAACTAATGAAAAACTGTTTTTT
cdr3_aa: CASSYRGPATNEKLFF

v_call: TRBV2
j_call: TRBJ2-5
clone_size: -
d_call: TRBD1
cdr3_nt: TGTGCCACTCTGACAGGGCCGAGAGAGACCCAGTACTTC
cdr3_aa: CATLTGPRETQYF

v_call: TRBV2
j_call: TRBJ1-1
clone_size: -
d_call: -
cdr3_nt: TGTGCCAGCAGACGGGGGGCAGGCACTGAAGCTTTCTTT
cdr3_aa: CASRRGAGTEAFF

v_call: TRBV7-9
j_call: TRBJ2-7
clone_size: few
d_call: -
cdr3_nt: TGTGCCAGCAGCCTAGGGGCCTCCTACGAGCAGTACTTC
cdr3_aa: CASSLGASYEQYF

v_call: TRBV19
j_call: TRBJ2-7
clone_size: -
d_call: -
cdr3_nt: TGTGCCCCTCAAGGTTATTCCTACGAGCAGTACTTC
cdr3_aa: CAPQGYSYEQYF

v_call: TRBV20-1
j_call: TRBJ2-7
clone_size: -
d_call: -
cdr3_nt: TGCAGTGCTGGGACCCAGGCCTACGAGCAGTACTTC
cdr3_aa: CSAGTQAYEQYF

v_call: TRBV15
j_call: TRBJ2-7
clone_size: -
d_call: TRBD2
cdr3_nt: TGTGCCACCAGCAACGGGACTAGCGGCTACGAGCAGTACTTC
cdr3_aa: CATSNGTSGYEQYF

v_call: TRBV2
j_call: TRBJ2-7
clone_size: -
d_call: -
cdr3_nt: TGTGCCAGCAGTTCCGGGACACCGCCCTACGAGCAGTACTTC
cdr3_aa: CASSSGTPPYEQYF

v_call: TRBV24-1
j_call: TRBJ1-4
clone_size: -
d_call: -
cdr3_nt: TGTGCCACCAGTGACGGGACACCTTTT
cdr3_aa: CATSDGTPF

v_call: TRBV20-1
j_call: TRBJ1-3
clone_size: -
d_call: TRBD1
cdr3_nt: TGCAGTGCTCGGACAGGGTCTGGAAACACCATATATTTT
cdr3_aa: CSARTGSGNTIYF

v_call: TRBV10-3
j_call: TRBJ1-2
clone_size: -
d_call: -
cdr3_nt: TGTGCCATCAGTGAGGGCACAATCCATGGCTACACCTTC
cdr3_aa: CAISEGTIHGYTF

v_call: TRBV7-3
j_call: TRBJ1-4
clone_size: -
d_call: TRBD1
cdr3_nt: TGTGCCAGCAGCCCAGACAGGGATGAAAAACTGTTTTTT
cdr3_aa: CASSPDRDEKLFF

v_call: TRBV7-9
j_call: TRBJ2-7
clone_size: -
d_call: TRBD2
cdr3_nt: TGTGCCAGCAGCTTAGCGGGGGGGTTATACGAGCAGTACTTC
cdr3_aa: CASSLAGGLYEQYF

v_call: TRBV7-3
j_call: TRBJ2-1
clone_size: -
d_call: -
cdr3_nt: TGTGCCAGCAGCTTAACGGGCGTCAATGAGCAGTTCTTC
cdr3_aa: CASSLTGVNEQFF

v_call: TRBV10-2
j_call: TRBJ1-4
clone_size: -
d_call: -
cdr3_nt: TGCGCCAGCAGTGAGGGGGGGGGCTTTGAAAAACTGTTTTTT
cdr3_aa: CASSEGGGFEKLFF

v_call: TRBV9
j_call: TRBJ1-5
clone_size: -
d_call: -
cdr3_nt: TGTGCCAGCAGCGGAGGCAGTCAGCCCCAGCATTTT
cdr3_aa: CASSGGSQPQHF

v_call: TRBV15
j_call: TRBJ2-1
clone_size: medium-sized
d_call: -
cdr3_nt: TGTGCCACCAGCAGAGATGGGGGGGCAGTCAATGAGCAGTTCTTC
cdr3_aa: CATSRDGGAVNEQFF

v_call: TRBV24-1
j_call: TRBJ2-5
clone_size: -
d_call: -
cdr3_nt: TGTGCCACCAGTAGAGGGAAAGAGACCCAGTACTTC
cdr3_aa: CATSRGKETQYF

v_call: TRBV24-1
j_call: TRBJ1-6
clone_size: -
d_call: -
cdr3_nt: TGTGCCACCAGTGATTTTGGGCAGGTTACTAGTTCCTATAATTCACCCCTCCACTTT
cdr3_aa: CATSDFGQVTSSYNSPLHF

v_call: TRBV29-1
j_call: TRBJ1-2
clone_size: -
d_call: TRBD1
cdr3_nt: TGCAGCGTTTACGGGGGGGATCGACAGGGGTCAGGCTACACCTTC
cdr3_aa: CSVYGGDRQGSGYTF

v_call: TRBV12-3/TRBV12-4
j_call: TRBJ2-7
clone_size: few
d_call: -
cdr3_nt: TGTGCCAGCAGTTCCTTTCGGGAGCAGTACTTC
cdr3_aa: CASSSFREQYF

v_call: TRBV29-1
j_call: TRBJ1-2
clone_size: -
d_call: TRBD1
cdr3_nt: TGCAGCGTTGCCAAACGAGGGACAGGGAAGGAGAGTGGCCACACCTTC
cdr3_aa: CSVAKRGTGKESGHTF

v_call: TRBV29-1
j_call: TRBJ1-2
clone_size: -
d_call: -
cdr3_nt: TGCAGCGTTGATCCAGGCTATGGCTACACCTTC
cdr3_aa: CSVDPGYGYTF

v_call: TRBV7-8
j_call: TRBJ1-1
clone_size: -
d_call: -
cdr3_nt: TGTGCCAGCTGGGGTCCAGGGAACACTGAAGCTTTCTTT
cdr3_aa: CASWGPGNTEAFF

v_call: TRBV24-1
j_call: TRBJ2-5
clone_size: -
d_call: -
cdr3_nt: TGTGCCACCAGTGGGGGGCTCCAAGAGACCCAGTACTTC
cdr3_aa: CATSGGLQETQYF

v_call: TRBV12-3/TRBV12-4
j_call: TRBJ2-1
clone_size: many
d_call: TRBD1
cdr3_nt: TGTGCCAGCAGTTCCTCCGGGACAGGGTATGGAGCGGAGAAAACTCGCGCTGAGGATGAGCAGTTCTTC
cdr3_aa: CASSSSGTGYGAEKTRAEDEQFF

v_call: TRBV20-1
j_call: TRBJ2-7
clone_size: -
d_call: -
cdr3_nt: TGCAGTGCTCGCACCGGGACCCAAAGCTCCTACGAGCAGTACTTC
cdr3_aa: CSARTGTQSSYEQYF

v_call: TRBV19
j_call: TRBJ1-1
clone_size: -
d_call: -
cdr3_nt: TGTGCCAGTACCACCATCCTCCGGAACAGAAACACTGAAGCTTTCTTT
cdr3_aa: CASTTILRNRNTEAFF

v_call: TRBV19
j_call: TRBJ1-4
clone_size: -
d_call: -
cdr3_nt: TGTGCCAGTAGTATCTTTCCGGCAGGGAACTTAAATGAAAAACTGTTTTTT
cdr3_aa: CASSIFPAGNLNEKLFF

v_call: TRBV29-1
j_call: TRBJ2-5
clone_size: few
d_call: -
cdr3_nt: TGCAGCGTTGCTTCCCAGGGGCGAGAGACCCAGTACTTC
cdr3_aa: CSVASQGRETQYF

v_call: TRBV30
j_call: TRBJ1-2
clone_size: many
d_call: -
cdr3_nt: TGTGCCTGGAGTGTCGGAAGGGGAGGCTATGGCTACACCTTC
cdr3_aa: CAWSVGRGGYGYTF

v_call: TRBV19
j_call: TRBJ2-3
clone_size: many
d_call: TRBD2
cdr3_nt: TGTGCCAGCGGGGGACTAGCGGGAGTGGGAGATACGCAGTATTTT
cdr3_aa: CASGGLAGVGDTQYF

v_call: TRBV20-1
j_call: TRBJ1-1
clone_size: -
d_call: -
cdr3_nt: TGCAGTGCTGGGGAAGAGGGGGGAAGTCTGAACACTGAAGCTTTCTTT
cdr3_aa: CSAGEEGGSLNTEAFF

v_call: TRBV30
j_call: TRBJ2-5
clone_size: many
d_call: -
cdr3_nt: TGTGCCTGGACCCCAGGGATCCAAGAGACCCAGTACTTC
cdr3_aa: CAWTPGIQETQYF

v_call: TRBV2
j_call: TRBJ1-5
clone_size: -
d_call: -
cdr3_nt: TGTGCCAGCAGTGGGGAGGGTTGGGAAAGCAATCAGCCCCAGCATTTT
cdr3_aa: CASSGEGWESNQPQHF

v_call: TRBV29-1
j_call: TRBJ1-1
clone_size: -
d_call: -
cdr3_nt: TGCAGCGTCGACAGTTTGAACACTGAAGCTTTCTTT
cdr3_aa: CSVDSLNTEAFF

v_call: TRBV24-1
j_call: TRBJ2-5
clone_size: -
d_call: TRBD2
cdr3_nt: TGTGCCAGCAGGGGACTAGGGGGTGAGACCCAGTACTTC
cdr3_aa: CASRGLGGETQYF

v_call: TRBV7-2
j_call: TRBJ2-7
clone_size: -
d_call: -
cdr3_nt: TGTGCCAGCAGCTTAGGATTGACTAGCTACGAGCAGTACTTC
cdr3_aa: CASSLGLTSYEQYF